Listed below are T cell receptor beta chains from one sample, sequenced in a study of T cell responses to AZD1222 COVID-19 vaccine. Produced via immunoSEQ multiplex PCR; TCRdb's table is partial and in-frame only. Of 150,000 or so clones listed, approximately 84% are singletons. The sequences come from peripheral blood, collected on day 0 of AZD1222 vaccination. The receptors originated from an adult in good health. Both conserved end residues are part of each CDR3. Each record gives: V gene, clone size, D gene, J gene, CDR3 DNA, CDR3 protein. The D gene is left open where the match is weak. Not every row has a clone size; where given, it reads once, few, many or a size class.

V gene: TRBV19
clone size: .
D gene: .
J gene: TRBJ1-4
CDR3 DNA: TGTGCCAGTAGTATACGGCAGTCTAATGAAAAACTGTTTTTT
CDR3 protein: CASSIRQSNEKLFF

V gene: TRBV7-9
clone size: .
D gene: .
J gene: TRBJ2-5
CDR3 DNA: TGTGCCAGCAGCTTAGCGGGGAATCGTCCAGAGACCCAGTACTTC
CDR3 protein: CASSLAGNRPETQYF

V gene: TRBV6-6
clone size: .
D gene: TRBD1
J gene: TRBJ1-2
CDR3 DNA: TGTGCCAGCAGCCCCCAGGGGGTGGATGGCTACACCTTC
CDR3 protein: CASSPQGVDGYTF

V gene: TRBV19
clone size: .
D gene: TRBD1
J gene: TRBJ1-4
CDR3 DNA: TGTGCCAGTAGTCCATTCTCGGGACAGCAAGAAAAACTGTTTTTT
CDR3 protein: CASSPFSGQQEKLFF

V gene: TRBV2
clone size: .
D gene: TRBD2
J gene: TRBJ2-5
CDR3 DNA: TGTGCCAGCAGTGAAACTAGCGGGGGGTACCAAGAGACCCAGTACTTC
CDR3 protein: CASSETSGGYQETQYF

V gene: TRBV18
clone size: .
D gene: TRBD1
J gene: TRBJ1-5
CDR3 DNA: TGTGCCAGCTCACCGGGACAGACCGGTCAGCCCCAGCATTTT
CDR3 protein: CASSPGQTGQPQHF

V gene: TRBV9
clone size: once
D gene: .
J gene: TRBJ1-1
CDR3 DNA: TGTGCCAGCAGCGTATCCGGGGGGGCGACTGAAGCTTTCTTT
CDR3 protein: CASSVSGGATEAFF

V gene: TRBV5-1
clone size: .
D gene: .
J gene: TRBJ1-2
CDR3 DNA: TGCGCCAGCAGCTTGAAAGGGGTGGACTATGGCTACACCTTC
CDR3 protein: CASSLKGVDYGYTF

V gene: TRBV6-5
clone size: once
D gene: .
J gene: TRBJ1-5
CDR3 DNA: TGTGCCAGCAGTTACGATGGGGGGGGCAATCAGCCCCAGCATTTT
CDR3 protein: CASSYDGGGNQPQHF

V gene: TRBV5-1
clone size: .
D gene: .
J gene: TRBJ2-4
CDR3 DNA: TGCGCCAGCAGCTCCGGGATAGCCAAAAACATTCAGTACTTC
CDR3 protein: CASSSGIAKNIQYF

V gene: TRBV11-2
clone size: .
D gene: .
J gene: TRBJ1-1
CDR3 DNA: TGTGCCAGCAGCTTCGTCGGGGGGAACACTGAAGCTTTCTTT
CDR3 protein: CASSFVGGNTEAFF

V gene: TRBV15
clone size: few
D gene: .
J gene: TRBJ1-4
CDR3 DNA: TGTGCCACCAGCAGAGGACGAAGCGAAAAACTGTTTTTT
CDR3 protein: CATSRGRSEKLFF

V gene: TRBV10-1
clone size: once
D gene: TRBD1
J gene: TRBJ1-3
CDR3 DNA: TGCGCCAGCATTTCGAACAGGGGCTCTGGAAACACCATATATTTT
CDR3 protein: CASISNRGSGNTIYF

V gene: TRBV18
clone size: .
D gene: .
J gene: TRBJ1-1
CDR3 DNA: TGTGCCAGCTCACCACCGCGGGGTATTAGTTCTGAAGCTTTCTTT
CDR3 protein: CASSPPRGISSEAFF

V gene: TRBV2
clone size: .
D gene: .
J gene: TRBJ2-3
CDR3 DNA: TGTGCCAGCAGTGTGGCGGGCTGGGGAATAGATACGCAGTATTTT
CDR3 protein: CASSVAGWGIDTQYF

V gene: TRBV5-1
clone size: .
D gene: TRBD1
J gene: TRBJ2-7
CDR3 DNA: TGCGCCAGCAGCGGAGGACAGGGAGGATCCGAGCAGTACTTC
CDR3 protein: CASSGGQGGSEQYF

V gene: TRBV9
clone size: .
D gene: TRBD1
J gene: TRBJ1-5
CDR3 DNA: TGTGCCAGCAGTGTTGGGACAGGGAGCAATCAGCCCCAGCATTTT
CDR3 protein: CASSVGTGSNQPQHF

V gene: TRBV4-3
clone size: .
D gene: TRBD2
J gene: TRBJ2-3
CDR3 DNA: TGCGCCAGCAGCCAAGATCTCCTAGCGGGGATTGGAGATACGCAGTATTTT
CDR3 protein: CASSQDLLAGIGDTQYF

V gene: TRBV6-2/TRBV6-3
clone size: few
D gene: TRBD1
J gene: TRBJ1-1
CDR3 DNA: TGTGCCAGCAGTTACGACAGGGAAGGTTTTAGGACTGAAGCTTTCTTT
CDR3 protein: CASSYDREGFRTEAFF

V gene: TRBV4-1
clone size: .
D gene: TRBD1
J gene: TRBJ2-7
CDR3 DNA: TGCGCCAGCAGCCAAGACGGACAGGGGTTAACCTACGAGCAGTACTTC
CDR3 protein: CASSQDGQGLTYEQYF

V gene: TRBV28
clone size: .
D gene: .
J gene: TRBJ2-7
CDR3 DNA: TGTGCCAGCAGGTTAACTCAATGGGGCGAGCAGTACTTC
CDR3 protein: CASRLTQWGEQYF

V gene: TRBV6-2/TRBV6-3
clone size: .
D gene: .
J gene: TRBJ1-5
CDR3 DNA: TGTGCCAGCAGTTATTTGGCCAGGGGAGGGGATCGCGCCTTGGGCAATCAGCCCCAGCATTTT
CDR3 protein: CASSYLARGGDRALGNQPQHF

V gene: TRBV5-1
clone size: .
D gene: .
J gene: TRBJ1-1
CDR3 DNA: TGCGCCAGCAGCGGGACTACCATGAACACTGAAGCTTTCTTT
CDR3 protein: CASSGTTMNTEAFF

V gene: TRBV7-9
clone size: .
D gene: TRBD1
J gene: TRBJ1-2
CDR3 DNA: TGTGCCAGCAGCCCTTGGACAGGCGACAACTATGGCTACACCTTC
CDR3 protein: CASSPWTGDNYGYTF

V gene: TRBV6-2/TRBV6-3
clone size: .
D gene: TRBD2
J gene: TRBJ2-3
CDR3 DNA: TGTGCCAGCAGTTACACTAGCGGGGGGTGGCGAAATACGCAGTATTTT
CDR3 protein: CASSYTSGGWRNTQYF

V gene: TRBV4-1
clone size: .
D gene: .
J gene: TRBJ1-1
CDR3 DNA: TGCGCCAGCAGCCGAGACAGTATGAACACTGAAGCTTTCTTT
CDR3 protein: CASSRDSMNTEAFF

V gene: TRBV19
clone size: .
D gene: .
J gene: TRBJ1-2
CDR3 DNA: TGTGCCAGTAGATCGACAGGCCCGGGGGGCTACACCTTC
CDR3 protein: CASRSTGPGGYTF

V gene: TRBV9
clone size: .
D gene: .
J gene: TRBJ1-1
CDR3 DNA: TGTGCCAGCAGCCCTCGGGCGGGGGCGGACACTGAAGCTTTCTTT
CDR3 protein: CASSPRAGADTEAFF

V gene: TRBV9
clone size: .
D gene: TRBD1
J gene: TRBJ2-7
CDR3 DNA: TGTGCCAGCAGCGTAAAGGGGGCGAGTGAGCAGTACTTC
CDR3 protein: CASSVKGASEQYF

V gene: TRBV30
clone size: .
D gene: .
J gene: TRBJ1-1
CDR3 DNA: TGTGCCCGAGATGACCCGGCCACTGAAGCTTTCTTT
CDR3 protein: CARDDPATEAFF

V gene: TRBV18
clone size: .
D gene: .
J gene: TRBJ1-1
CDR3 DNA: TGTGCCAGCTCACCACGAAAGGGATGGAACACTGAAGCTTTCTTT
CDR3 protein: CASSPRKGWNTEAFF

V gene: TRBV6-1
clone size: few
D gene: .
J gene: TRBJ1-3
CDR3 DNA: TGTGCCAGCAGTGAAGTAGGGAAGTACTCTGGAAACACCATATATTTT
CDR3 protein: CASSEVGKYSGNTIYF

V gene: TRBV28
clone size: .
D gene: .
J gene: TRBJ1-1
CDR3 DNA: TGTGCCAGCAGAACTCTCGGGGGATCGGGAGCTTTCTTT
CDR3 protein: CASRTLGGSGAFF

V gene: TRBV7-2
clone size: .
D gene: .
J gene: TRBJ2-2
CDR3 DNA: TGTGCCAGCAGCTCGCAACGACAGGCCGGGGAGCTGTTTTTT
CDR3 protein: CASSSQRQAGELFF

V gene: TRBV19
clone size: .
D gene: TRBD1
J gene: TRBJ2-2
CDR3 DNA: TGTGCCAGTAGTCCCCCGACAGGGCGTTACACCGGGGAGCTGTTTTTT
CDR3 protein: CASSPPTGRYTGELFF

V gene: TRBV10-2
clone size: few
D gene: TRBD2
J gene: TRBJ2-3
CDR3 DNA: TGCGCCAGCAGTGAGTCGCGTCGCGGGGGGGTGTTAGATACGCAGTATTTT
CDR3 protein: CASSESRRGGVLDTQYF

V gene: TRBV6-5
clone size: .
D gene: .
J gene: TRBJ1-2
CDR3 DNA: TGTGCCAGCAGTTACTTCCGGGACAACTATGGCTACACCTTC
CDR3 protein: CASSYFRDNYGYTF

V gene: TRBV6-5
clone size: .
D gene: TRBD1
J gene: TRBJ2-3
CDR3 DNA: TGTGCCAGCAGCAGACAGGGGACAGATACGCAGTATTTT
CDR3 protein: CASSRQGTDTQYF

V gene: TRBV6-1
clone size: .
D gene: .
J gene: TRBJ1-1
CDR3 DNA: TGTGCCAGCAGAGGAGGGGCGAGCACTGAAGCTTTCTTT
CDR3 protein: CASRGGASTEAFF

V gene: TRBV6-5
clone size: .
D gene: .
J gene: TRBJ2-7
CDR3 DNA: TGTGCCAGCATCCCTAGTTGGAGCGACGAGCAGTACTTC
CDR3 protein: CASIPSWSDEQYF

V gene: TRBV7-8
clone size: .
D gene: .
J gene: TRBJ1-5
CDR3 DNA: TGTGCCAGCAGCTTAGGTCGGCCGGTGGGCAATCAGCCCCAGCATTTT
CDR3 protein: CASSLGRPVGNQPQHF

V gene: TRBV5-4
clone size: .
D gene: TRBD1
J gene: TRBJ1-2
CDR3 DNA: TGTGCCAGCAGCTACGGGACAGGGGAGGATGGCTACACCTTC
CDR3 protein: CASSYGTGEDGYTF

V gene: TRBV30
clone size: .
D gene: TRBD1
J gene: TRBJ2-6
CDR3 DNA: TGTGCCGGGGGCACCGGACAGGGGGTCAACGTCCTGACTTTC
CDR3 protein: CAGGTGQGVNVLTF

V gene: TRBV7-2
clone size: .
D gene: .
J gene: TRBJ1-4
CDR3 DNA: TGTGCCAGCAGCTTTGAGGGTCCTACTGCAACTAATGAAAAACTGTTTTTT
CDR3 protein: CASSFEGPTATNEKLFF

V gene: TRBV4-1
clone size: .
D gene: TRBD2
J gene: TRBJ2-3
CDR3 DNA: TGCGCCAGCAGCCTAACTAGCGGGGGGGATATCCCCACAGATACGCAGTATTTT
CDR3 protein: CASSLTSGGDIPTDTQYF

V gene: TRBV2
clone size: .
D gene: .
J gene: TRBJ1-6
CDR3 DNA: TGTGCCAGCAGTGAATGGGCAGGACAGTCACCCCTCCACTTT
CDR3 protein: CASSEWAGQSPLHF

V gene: TRBV9
clone size: .
D gene: TRBD1
J gene: TRBJ2-7
CDR3 DNA: TGTGCCAGCAGCGTCACCAGGGACAGTCCCTACGAGCAGTACTTC
CDR3 protein: CASSVTRDSPYEQYF

V gene: TRBV5-1
clone size: .
D gene: .
J gene: TRBJ2-7
CDR3 DNA: TGCGCCAGCAGCTCAGGCAGGAACTACGAGCAGTACTTC
CDR3 protein: CASSSGRNYEQYF

V gene: TRBV27
clone size: .
D gene: .
J gene: TRBJ1-5
CDR3 DNA: TGTGCCAGCAGTCGCCGCAGGGATAGCAATCAGCCCCAGCATTTT
CDR3 protein: CASSRRRDSNQPQHF

V gene: TRBV18
clone size: .
D gene: .
J gene: TRBJ1-3
CDR3 DNA: TGTGCCAGCTCACTCGTAACAGGCGACTCTGGAAACACCATATATTTT
CDR3 protein: CASSLVTGDSGNTIYF

V gene: TRBV20-1
clone size: .
D gene: .
J gene: TRBJ2-7
CDR3 DNA: TGCAGTGCTAGTAACGGGGGTATTACCTACGAGCAGTACTTC
CDR3 protein: CSASNGGITYEQYF

V gene: TRBV2
clone size: .
D gene: TRBD1
J gene: TRBJ1-1
CDR3 DNA: TGTGCCAGCAGTGAGGACAGGGAAAGCACTGAAGCTTTCTTT
CDR3 protein: CASSEDRESTEAFF

V gene: TRBV7-9
clone size: .
D gene: .
J gene: TRBJ1-2
CDR3 DNA: TGTGCCAGCAGCTTACTGGGAGACTATGGCTACACCTTC
CDR3 protein: CASSLLGDYGYTF